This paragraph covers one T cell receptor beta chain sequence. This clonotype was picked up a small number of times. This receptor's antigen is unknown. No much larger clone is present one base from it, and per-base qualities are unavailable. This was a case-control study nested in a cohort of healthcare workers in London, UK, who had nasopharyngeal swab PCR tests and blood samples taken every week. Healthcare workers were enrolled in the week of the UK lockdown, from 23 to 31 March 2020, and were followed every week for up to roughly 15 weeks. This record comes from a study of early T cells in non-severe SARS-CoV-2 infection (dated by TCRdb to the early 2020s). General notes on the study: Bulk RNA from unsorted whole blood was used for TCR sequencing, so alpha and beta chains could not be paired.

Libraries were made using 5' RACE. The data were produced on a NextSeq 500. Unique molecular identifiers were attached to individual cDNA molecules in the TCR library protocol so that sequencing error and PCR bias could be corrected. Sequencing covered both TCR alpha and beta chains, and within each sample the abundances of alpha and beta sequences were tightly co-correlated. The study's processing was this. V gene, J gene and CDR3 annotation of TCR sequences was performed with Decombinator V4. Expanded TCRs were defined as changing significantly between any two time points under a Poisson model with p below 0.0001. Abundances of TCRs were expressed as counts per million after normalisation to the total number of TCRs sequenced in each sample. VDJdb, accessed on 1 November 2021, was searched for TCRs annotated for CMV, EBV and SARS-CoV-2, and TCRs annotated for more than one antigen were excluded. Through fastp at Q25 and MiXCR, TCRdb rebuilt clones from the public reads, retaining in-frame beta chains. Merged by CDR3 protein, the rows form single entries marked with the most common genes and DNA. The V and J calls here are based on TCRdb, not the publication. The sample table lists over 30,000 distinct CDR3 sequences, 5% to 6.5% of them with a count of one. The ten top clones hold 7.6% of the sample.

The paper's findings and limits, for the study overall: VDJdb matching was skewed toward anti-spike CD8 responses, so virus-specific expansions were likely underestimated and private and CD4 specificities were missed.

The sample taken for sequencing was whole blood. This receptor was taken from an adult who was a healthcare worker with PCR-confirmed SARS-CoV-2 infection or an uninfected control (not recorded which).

The CDR3 has the sequence CAWSGGPSGGLTDTQYF. Here is the DNA: TGTGCCTGGAGTGGTGGGCCTAGCGGGGGGCTCACAGATACGCAGTATTTT. The chain is assembled from TRBV30 and TRBJ2-3, and 11 junction bases match TRBD2. Per the germline V gene (reference sequence), GTSNPN is the CDR1 and SVGIG is the CDR2. The cysteine opens and the phenylalanine closes a CDR3 of 17 amino acids. Only CDR3 DNA is held: 51 bases, read in frame from base 1. Clipping removes 1 base from V and 2 bases from J, with 8 as the unmatched junction base count.